These T cell receptor beta chains were read from a single sample in a study of T cell changes during pregnancy in multiple sclerosis. Sequenced by immunoSEQ multiplex PCR; TCRdb stores in-frame clones only, minus some. Among 38,000 or so clones, 90% to 95% were seen once, and the ten largest hold 7.8%. Material: CD8+ T cells from peripheral blood mononuclear cells, obtained before pregnancy. These receptors originate from a female donor with multiple sclerosis, enrolled in a pregnancy study. CDR3s include the opening cysteine and the closing phenylalanine or tryptophan. D genes are given only for firm matches. Size is omitted from some rows. Given values are once, few, many or a class for expanded clones.

CDR3 DNA	CDR3 protein	V gene	J gene	clone size	D gene
TGTGCCAGCAGTTCCCGGGACACCTCCTACGAGCAGTACTTC	CASSSRDTSYEQYF	TRBV28	TRBJ2-7	-	-
TGTGCCACCTCACCGGGGGGTGCTGAAGCTTTCTTT	CATSPGGAEAFF	TRBV19	TRBJ1-1	-	-
TGTGCCAGCAGCTTCGGGACAGGCGAGCAGTACTTC	CASSFGTGEQYF	TRBV13	TRBJ2-7	-	TRBD1
TGTGCCAGCAGTGAAGAGGGGGACACTGAAGCTTTCTTT	CASSEEGDTEAFF	TRBV2	TRBJ1-1	-	-
TGTGCCAGCAGCTTAAACGGTTTGGGCCCCACCGGGGAGCTGTTTTTT	CASSLNGLGPTGELFF	TRBV7-3	TRBJ2-2	once	-
TGTGCCACCAGCAGAGAGGGGACTACATACCTCGGCGAGCAGTACTTC	CATSREGTTYLGEQYF	TRBV15	TRBJ2-7	-	TRBD2
TGTGCCAGCAGCCAAACCGGGACAGGGGCAGATACGCAGTATTTT	CASSQTGTGADTQYF	TRBV14	TRBJ2-3	-	TRBD1
TGTGCCAGCAGCCAAGAATTAAGGGGGGCGGGAGAGGGCTATGAGCAGTTCTTC	CASSQELRGAGEGYEQFF	TRBV4-2	TRBJ2-1	-	-
TGTGCCCCTGCTGCGGGAGGCAATGGCTACACCTTC	CAPAAGGNGYTF	TRBV19	TRBJ1-2	-	-
TGTGCCAGCAGCCCGACAGCGGGAGCCTCCTACAATGAGCAGTTCTTC	CASSPTAGASYNEQFF	TRBV14	TRBJ2-1	-	TRBD2
TGTGCCAGTTCGGAATTGGGGGACCGGGACAGCAATGAAAAACTGTTTTTT	CASSELGDRDSNEKLFF	TRBV27	TRBJ1-4	once	TRBD1
TGTGCCAGCAGCCTCCCCCCGACAGGGGAGAACTATGGCTACACCTTC	CASSLPPTGENYGYTF	TRBV7-8	TRBJ1-2	-	TRBD1
TGTGCCAGCAGCTTGATTGGGGCCGGGACAGGGGAACACAATGAGCAGTTCTTC	CASSLIGAGTGEHNEQFF	TRBV5-6	TRBJ2-1	-	TRBD1
TGTGCCAGCAGCCCAAGGACAGGAGCGACCACCTACGAGCAGTACTTC	CASSPRTGATTYEQYF	TRBV7-9	TRBJ2-7	-	TRBD1
TGTGCCAGCAGCCAGACGGGCCAAGAGACCCAGTACTTC	CASSQTGQETQYF	TRBV7-9	TRBJ2-5	-	-
TGTGCCAGCAGTGAATTGGAAGGCCAGGGGTACGGGCAGTACTTC	CASSELEGQGYGQYF	TRBV25-1	TRBJ2-7	-	-
TGTGCCAGCAGCCCCGGGACTAACTACGAGCAGTACTTC	CASSPGTNYEQYF	TRBV6-5	TRBJ2-7	-	TRBD2
TGTGCCAGCAGCTTACTAACAGGGGGCTCTGGCTACACCTTC	CASSLLTGGSGYTF	TRBV7-2	TRBJ1-2	-	TRBD1
TGTGCCAGCAGCCGAATGGACAGGGGGATTGGCGATGAGCAGTTCTTC	CASSRMDRGIGDEQFF	TRBV28	TRBJ2-1	-	TRBD1
TGTGCCAGCAGCTTAGGGGGACAGATTGACTATGGCTACACCTTC	CASSLGGQIDYGYTF	TRBV13	TRBJ1-2	-	TRBD1
TGTGCCAGCGGGGCGGGACCCACAGATACGCAGTATTTT	CASGAGPTDTQYF	TRBV9	TRBJ2-3	-	-
TGTGCCAGCAGTGTAGTAGCGGGCTCGTACAATGAGCAGTTCTTC	CASSVVAGSYNEQFF	TRBV27	TRBJ2-1	once	TRBD2
TGTGCCAGCAGCTTACGACAGGGACCCTCAGAGACCCAGTACTTC	CASSLRQGPSETQYF	TRBV7-8	TRBJ2-5	-	TRBD1
TGTGCCTGGGCCCCCGGGACAGGGAGTTCACCCCTCCACTTT	CAWAPGTGSSPLHF	TRBV30	TRBJ1-6	-	TRBD1
TGTGCCAGCAGTTTATTGGGGAGTAGTCGGTTCGTGGCGCAGTATTTT	CASSLLGSSRFVAQYF	TRBV27	TRBJ2-3	-	-
TGTGCCAGCAGCTTTTGGGGGGGGGAAGCCGTAGCCAAAAACATTCAGTACTTC	CASSFWGGEAVAKNIQYF	TRBV11-2	TRBJ2-4	-	TRBD2
TGTGCCAGCAGCTTAGGACAGTTTACTGGCTACACCTTC	CASSLGQFTGYTF	TRBV5-8	TRBJ1-2	-	-
TGCAGCGTTGACGCTAGCGGCCAAGAGACCCAGTACTTC	CSVDASGQETQYF	TRBV29-1	TRBJ2-5	-	TRBD2
TGTGCCAGCAGCACTAGCGGGGCCTACAATGAGCAGTTCTTC	CASSTSGAYNEQFF	TRBV6-5	TRBJ2-1	-	TRBD2
TGTGCCAGCAGTGAGGGACAGGGCCCGGGAGCAGCTTTCTTT	CASSEGQGPGAAFF	TRBV6-4	TRBJ1-1	-	TRBD1
TGTGCCAGTAGTACCGGAGCTAACTATGGCTACACCTTC	CASSTGANYGYTF	TRBV19	TRBJ1-2	-	-
TGCGCCAGCAGCGAACCGGGACTAGCATTTGATACGCAGTATTTT	CASSEPGLAFDTQYF	TRBV5-1	TRBJ2-3	once	TRBD2
TGTGCCAGCGGACCCAGGGGAGAGCAGTTCTTC	CASGPRGEQFF	TRBV9	TRBJ2-1	-	-
TGTGCCAGCAGCGCGACCCCAGGGGGCGCGGAGACCCAGTACTTC	CASSATPGGAETQYF	TRBV27	TRBJ2-5	-	TRBD1
TGTGCCAGCAGCCTCCGTTACAGGGGCGAAAACCCCTACGAGCAGTACTTC	CASSLRYRGENPYEQYF	TRBV14	TRBJ2-7	-	TRBD1
TGCGCCAGCAGCCAAATACTAGCGGGAGGGTCCAATGAGCAGTTCTTC	CASSQILAGGSNEQFF	TRBV4-3	TRBJ2-1	-	TRBD2
TGTGCCAGTAGCGCCGGAGGGAGCGAGCAGTACTTC	CASSAGGSEQYF	TRBV19	TRBJ2-7	-	-
TGCGCCAGCAGCTTGGTTAGTAGCACAGATACGCAGTATTTT	CASSLVSSTDTQYF	TRBV5-1	TRBJ2-3	-	-
TGCAGCGTTGTGATAGCGGCGGATCTTTCTCGCACAGATACGCAGTATTTT	CSVVIAADLSRTDTQYF	TRBV29-1	TRBJ2-3	-	-
TGTGCCAGCAGTCTTACAGGGGATCAGCCCCAGCATTTT	CASSLTGDQPQHF	TRBV28	TRBJ1-5	-	TRBD1
TGTGCCAGCAGAGGACAGGGGGGCTATGGCTACACCTTC	CASRGQGGYGYTF	TRBV14	TRBJ1-2	-	TRBD1
TGTGCCACCTATGCAGGGACAGGCTACAATGAGCAGTTCTTC	CATYAGTGYNEQFF	TRBV2	TRBJ2-1	-	TRBD1
TGTGCCAGCTCACCCCCGCTTTCTAGCGGGAGCCCCTACAATGAGCAGTTCTTC	CASSPPLSSGSPYNEQFF	TRBV18	TRBJ2-1	-	TRBD2
TGTGCCAGCAGTTTCAGACTAGCGGGAGGGCTAGGCAATGAGCAGTTCTTC	CASSFRLAGGLGNEQFF	TRBV27	TRBJ2-1	-	TRBD2
TGTGCCAGCAGCCTCGCACCCGGGACAAACTCCTACAATGAGCAGTTCTTC	CASSLAPGTNSYNEQFF	TRBV11-2	TRBJ2-1	once	-
TGTGCCAGTAGTTCAGGGTACGAGCAGTACTTC	CASSSGYEQYF	TRBV19	TRBJ2-7	-	-
TGTGCCAGCAGCCAAGTAGCCTCCGTTGGGGCGAGCACCGGGGAGCTGTTTTTT	CASSQVASVGASTGELFF	TRBV14	TRBJ2-2	-	-
TGCAGCGTTAAAAGGTGGAGCAGCGCTAGCTCCTACAATGAGCAGTTCTTC	CSVKRWSSASSYNEQFF	TRBV29-1	TRBJ2-1	-	-
TGTGCCAGCAGCTGGACAGGGGGCGGAAATGAGCAGTTCTTC	CASSWTGGGNEQFF	TRBV7-9	TRBJ2-1	-	TRBD1
TGTGCCAGCAGCTTAGGCCCGGGGGTGGTTGACGGCTACACCTTC	CASSLGPGVVDGYTF	TRBV7-2	TRBJ1-2	-	-
TGCGCCAGCAGCCTCGGGACAGGACCCTACAATGAGCAGTTCTTC	CASSLGTGPYNEQFF	TRBV4-3	TRBJ2-1	-	TRBD1
TGTGCCAGCAGCCAAGGTTCGAATGAGCAGTTCTTC	CASSQGSNEQFF	TRBV4-2	TRBJ2-1	-	-
TGTGCCAGCAGCTCCGCCTTGGGACAGTTATACGAGCAGTACTTC	CASSSALGQLYEQYF	TRBV7-9	TRBJ2-7	once	TRBD1
TGTGCCACCAGCAGAGATCGCCTAGCGGGAGCTCGCAATGAGCAGTTCTTC	CATSRDRLAGARNEQFF	TRBV15	TRBJ2-1	-	TRBD2
TGCGCCAGCAGCCAAGTTCTTGCAGGCTCCTACGAGCAGTACTTC	CASSQVLAGSYEQYF	TRBV4-1	TRBJ2-7	-	-
TGTGCCAGCAGCTTGACTAGCGGGAGGCACGAGCAGTACTTC	CASSLTSGRHEQYF	TRBV6-5	TRBJ2-7	-	TRBD2
TGTGCCAGTAGTATGTCCGGGGGCGGGACAGGCGAGGAGACCCAGTACTTC	CASSMSGGGTGEETQYF	TRBV19	TRBJ2-5	-	TRBD1
TGTGCCATCAGTGAGTCTGAGGGGGCGTCAAGGCCCCAGCATTTT	CAISESEGASRPQHF	TRBV10-3	TRBJ1-5	-	TRBD1
TGCGCCAGCAGTTTCAGTAAGGCGGGGGGCTTGGAGGAGCAGTTCTTC	CASSFSKAGGLEEQFF	TRBV4-1	TRBJ2-1	once	TRBD2
TGTGCCAGCACCCCCCCCGGGACTAGCGGCAATGAGCAGTTCTTC	CASTPPGTSGNEQFF	TRBV7-9	TRBJ2-1	-	TRBD2